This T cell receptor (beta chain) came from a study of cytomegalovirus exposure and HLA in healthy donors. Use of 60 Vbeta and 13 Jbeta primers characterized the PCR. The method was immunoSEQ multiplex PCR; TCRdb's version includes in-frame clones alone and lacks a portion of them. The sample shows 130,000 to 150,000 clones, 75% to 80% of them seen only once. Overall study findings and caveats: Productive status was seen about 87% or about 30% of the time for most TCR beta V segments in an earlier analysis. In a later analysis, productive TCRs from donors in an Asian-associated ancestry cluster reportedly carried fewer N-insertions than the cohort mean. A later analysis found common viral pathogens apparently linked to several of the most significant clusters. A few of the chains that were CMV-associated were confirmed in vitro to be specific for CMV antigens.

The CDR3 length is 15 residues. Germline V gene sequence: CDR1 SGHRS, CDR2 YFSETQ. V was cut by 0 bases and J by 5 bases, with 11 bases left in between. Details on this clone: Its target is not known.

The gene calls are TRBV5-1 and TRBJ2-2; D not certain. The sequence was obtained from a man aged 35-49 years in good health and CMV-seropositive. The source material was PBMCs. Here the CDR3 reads CASSLDASWTGELFF. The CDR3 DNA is TGCGCCAGCAGCTTGGACGCGTCTTGGACCGGGGAGCTGTTTTTT.